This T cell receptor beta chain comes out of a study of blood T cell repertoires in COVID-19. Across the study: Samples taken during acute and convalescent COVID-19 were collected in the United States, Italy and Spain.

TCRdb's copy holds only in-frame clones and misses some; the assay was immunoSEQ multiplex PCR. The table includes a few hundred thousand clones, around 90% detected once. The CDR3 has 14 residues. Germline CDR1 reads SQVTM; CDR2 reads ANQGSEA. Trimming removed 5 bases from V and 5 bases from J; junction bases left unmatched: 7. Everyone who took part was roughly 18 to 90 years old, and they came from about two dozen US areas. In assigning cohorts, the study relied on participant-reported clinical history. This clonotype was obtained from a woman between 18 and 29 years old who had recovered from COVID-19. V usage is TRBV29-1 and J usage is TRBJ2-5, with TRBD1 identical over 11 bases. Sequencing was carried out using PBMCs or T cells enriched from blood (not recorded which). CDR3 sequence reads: CSVHGTGGLETQYF. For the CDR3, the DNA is TGCAGCGTTCACGGGACAGGGGGTTTGGAGACCCAGTACTTC.